This T cell receptor beta chain emerged from a study of shared clonotypes between healthy human individuals. Original methodology: Filtering differed since immunoSEQ provided only junctions, with no quality scores. The method was immunoSEQ multiplex PCR; TCRdb's version includes in-frame clones alone and lacks a portion of them. D and trimming were read from the DNA, whereas the V and J calls and clone size are those reported in that table. The sample carries fewer than 1.6 million clones, around 98.5% recorded once. The CDR3 loop spans 17 amino acids. The junction had 14 bases not matched to a gene; V was cut back by 0 bases and J by 7 bases. Per the germline V gene, CDR1 is SGHDN and CDR2 is FVKESK. The study, taken as a whole, reports: Limitation of the genetic and exposure-history diversity represented came from the few donors.

Concerning this clone itself: Its specificity is not known.

The clonotype originates from a man younger than 45 in good health. The J gene is TRBJ2-5, the V gene TRBV14; 7 bases line up with TRBD2. Material: naive CD4+ T cells sorted from blood. Subset noted: CD45RA+ positively selected. For the CDR3, the DNA is TGTGCCAGCAGCCAAGATCTAGGGCTAGCGGTAACGAGGACCCAGTACTTC. Its translation is CASSQDLGLAVTRTQYF.